Presented here are 18 T cell receptor beta chains from one specimen sequenced in a study of blood T cell repertoires in COVID-19. The method was immunoSEQ multiplex PCR; TCRdb's version includes in-frame clones alone and lacks a portion of them. The data contain roughly 260,000 clones, roughly 80% of them singletons. Sequenced input: peripheral blood. These receptor sequences come from a woman in her forties with active or convalescent COVID-19.

The chain employs TRBV5-8 and TRBJ2-1; 10 bases are shared with TRBD2. Germline CDR1 SGHTS, CDR2 YDEGEE. The trim removed 6 bases at V and 10 bases at J, leaving 10 bases unmatched. The CDR3 has 14 amino acids. The CDR3 reads CASIQRGGRLEQFF. CDR3 coding DNA: TGTGCCAGCATCCAGCGGGGGGGCCGGTTGGAGCAGTTCTTC.

Here the CDR3 DNA reads TGTGCCAGCAGTTCCGGGACAGGGGGACTGTCTGGAAACACCATATATTTT. Protein product: CASSSGTGGLSGNTIYF. The V call is TRBV2, the J call TRBJ1-3, with TRBD1 matching over 11 bases. Germline assignment: CDR1 SNHLY and CDR2 FYNNEI. This CDR3 comprises 17 residues. Unmatched junction bases numbered 7, after V lost 5 bases and J lost 1 base.

The J gene is TRBJ1-1, the V gene TRBV19, with 7 bases identical to TRBD1. Germline CDR1 LNHDA, CDR2 SQIVND (reference sequence). There are 13 residues in the CDR3. Trimming at V came to 5 bases and at J to 5 bases, leaving 5 bases not matched to a gene. The CDR3 is CASSSPGGTEAFF. CDR3 DNA sequence: TGTGCCAGTAGTTCCCCAGGGGGGACTGAAGCTTTCTTT. Drawing the rest from reference TRBV19 and TRBJ1-1, the complete variable domain is DGGITQSPKYLFRKEGQNVTLSCEQNLNHDAMYWYRQDPGQGLRLIYYSQIVNDFQKGDIAEGYSVSREKKESFPLTVTSAQKNPTAFYLCASSSPGGTEAFFGQGTRLTVV.

Here the CDR3 reads CASSQGGAGAPIGQYF. The DNA for the CDR3 is TGTGCCAGCAGCCAAGGCGGTGCGGGGGCCCCTATTGGCCAGTACTTC. V is TRBV3-1 (or the pseudogene TRBV3-2) and J is TRBJ2-5, with TRBD2 as a possible D gene (7 bases). V was trimmed by 1 base and J by 10 bases, leaving 22 bases between them. The CDR3 loop spans 16 amino acids. Germline V gives CDR1 LGHDT, CDR2 YNNKEL (reference sequence).

The chain links TRBV18 to TRBJ2-3; possibly TRBD2 for D (7 bases). The germline V gene has CDR1 KGHSH and CDR2 LQKENI. There are 14 residues in the CDR3. The germline V and J ends were trimmed by 6 bases and 4 bases, with 14 bases remaining between them. CDR3: CASSRTGGPDTQYF. Written as DNA, the CDR3 is TGTGCCAGCTCCCGAACGGGGGGCCCAGATACGCAGTATTTT.

This sequence joins TRBV6-5 and TRBJ2-1; 7 nucleotides match TRBD2. The CDR3 runs to 14 residues. V was clipped by 9 bases and J by 0 bases; unmatched bases: 5. The germline V gene has CDR1 MNHEY and CDR2 SVGAGI. The CDR3 spells CASPAGSSYNEQFF. The CDR3 DNA is TGTGCCAGTCCAGCGGGGAGCTCCTACAATGAGCAGTTCTTC.

This clone appeared once. The chain links TRBV28 to TRBJ1-3, with TRBD1 identical over 7 bases. J gave up 3 bases and V 6 bases, and 5 bases lay outside the gene matches. Germline V lookup: CDR1 MDHEN, CDR2 SYDVKM. This CDR3 is built from 14 residues. This chain's CDR3 is CASSGDSGGNTIYF. CDR3 in DNA: TGTGCCAGCAGCGGGGACAGCGGTGGAAACACCATATATTTT.

This chain connects TRBV6-5 to TRBJ1-1; 8 bases are shared with TRBD1. Germline V gene sequence: CDR1 MNHEY, CDR2 SVGAGI. Trimming removed 4 bases from V and 7 bases from J; junction bases left unmatched: 8. The CDR3 has 14 amino acids. The CDR3 DNA reads TGTGCCAGCAGTTCCCAGGGGGCGCGTGGTGAAGCTTTCTTT. Protein product: CASSSQGARGEAFF.

The sample holds one count of this clone. V and J are TRBV6-5 and TRBJ1-1, with 7 nucleotides matching TRBD1. V shed 7 bases, J shed 6 bases, and the junction held 14 bases outside the gene matches. Germline V gene data show CDR1 as MNHEY and CDR2 as SVGAGI. The CDR3 spans 15 residues. The CDR3 loop reads CASTSLGTGEAEAFF. The CDR3 nucleotides read TGTGCCAGCACTTCCCTGGGTACAGGGGAGGCTGAAGCTTTCTTT.

This chain joins TRBV9 and TRBJ1-1; D is undetermined. CDR3 length: 15 residues. Germline V lookup: CDR1 SGDLS, CDR2 YYNGEE. Trimming stripped 0 bases from V and 2 bases from J, with 11 bases between. This chain's CDR3 is CASSVDPGKNTEAFF. CDR3 sequence (DNA): TGTGCCAGCAGCGTAGACCCGGGAAAAAACACTGAAGCTTTCTTT.

The chain links TRBV5-1 to TRBJ2-1; TRBD2 matches 11 bases. V lost 7 bases and J lost 10; bases outside the gene matches: 10. Germline CDR1 SGHRS, CDR2 YFSETQ. The CDR3 covers 14 residues. CDR3 loop: CASFIAGGPREQFF. DNA of the CDR3: TGCGCCAGCTTCATAGCGGGGGGGCCGAGGGAGCAGTTCTTC.

The V call is TRBV11-2, the J call TRBJ1-3, with D unclear. V shed 4 bases and J shed 2 bases, with 18 bases lying between them. CDR1 SGHAT and CDR2 FQNNGV come from the germline V gene. The CDR3 consists of 17 residues. CDR3 protein: CASSSAGVWDPGNTIYF. CDR3 sequence (DNA): TGTGCCAGCAGCTCCGCGGGAGTTTGGGATCCTGGAAACACCATATATTTT.

The chain uses TRBV27 and TRBJ2-5, with TRBD1 as a possible D gene (5 bases). The CDR3 has 13 amino acids. V was cut by 8 bases and J by 5 bases, with 15 bases left in between. Germline V lookup: CDR1 MNHEY, CDR2 SMNVEV (reference sequence). DNA for the CDR3: TGTGCCAGCGGCCCACAAGGGGTCGAGACCCAGTACTTC. Encoded protein: CASGPQGVETQYF.

The CDR3 is CASSPGSGSGNTIYF. In nucleotides, the CDR3 is TGTGCCAGTAGTCCTGGGTCGGGGTCTGGAAACACCATATATTTT. This chain links TRBV19 with TRBJ1-3; D is uncertain. The germline V and J ends were trimmed by 5 bases and 1 base, with 12 bases remaining between them. The CDR3 contains 15 residues. Germline CDR1 and CDR2: LNHDA and SQIVND (reference sequence).

This chain joins TRBV5-1 and TRBJ2-5, with D hard to call. The ends were cut back, 6 bases at V and 0 bases at J, with 12 bases in the middle. The CDR3 contains 14 residues. Per germline, CDR1 SGHRS and CDR2 YFSETQ. In nucleotides, the CDR3 is TGCGCCAGCACCCCCGTGAGTAACCAAGAGACCCAGTACTTC. This sequence encodes CASTPVSNQETQYF.

A word on this clone: Distinct nucleotide sequences in the sample also encode this CDR3. The chain carries TRBV5-1 and TRBJ1-3, with unresolved D. Trimming removed 0 bases at V and 0 bases at J, with 4 bases between. This CDR3 has 14 residues. Germline V gives CDR1 SGHRS, CDR2 YFSETQ. The CDR3 protein is CASSLDSSGNTIYF. The CDR3 DNA follows: TGCGCCAGCAGCTTGGACAGCTCTGGAAACACCATATATTTT.

The genes are TRBV19 and TRBJ1-1; 8 positions match TRBD1. Germline V gives CDR1 LNHDA, CDR2 SQIVND (reference sequence). Trimming cost V 4 bases and J 4 bases; bases outside gene matches: 5. The CDR3 has 14 amino acids. The CDR3 protein is CASSTRQGTTEAFF. CDR3 nucleotide sequence: TGTGCCAGTAGTACGAGACAGGGGACCACTGAAGCTTTCTTT.

The chain employs TRBV3-1 (or the pseudogene TRBV3-2) and TRBJ2-5; tentatively, D is TRBD2 (6 bases). The CDR3 runs to 16 residues. Trimming removed 6 bases from V and 1 base from J, with 18 bases in between. Per the germline V gene, CDR1 is LGHDT and CDR2 is YNNKEL (reference sequence). The CDR3 here is CASSQDVAGSQETQYF. CDR3 DNA sequence: TGTGCCAGCAGTCAGGATGTTGCGGGGTCCCAAGAGACCCAGTACTTC.